A single sample is the source of the 9 T cell receptor beta chains below, sequenced in a study of CD8+ T cells in alopecia areata. The treatment was: oral pan-JAK inhibitor, 5-10 mg twice daily. Investigators isolated RNA and reverse transcribed it into cDNA to act as the sequencing template. This table comes from immunoSEQ multiplex PCR, and its TCRdb copy is limited to in-frame clones, with some not included. The sample comprises 90,000 to 150,000 clones, 53% of which are singletons, and roughly 0.5% rests with the top ten. The source material was CD4+ T cells sorted from blood, sampled at week 4, from a patient treated with tofacitinib. Receptors were obtained from a human donor with alopecia areata.

This clone appeared a few times. The chain has TRBV9 and TRBJ2-3, with D possibly being TRBD1 (5 bases). CDR1 SGDLS and CDR2 YYNGEE come from the germline V gene. The CDR3 has 16 residues. Trimming pared 1 base from V and 0 bases from J, leaving 12 bases between. This CDR3 is CASSVRGPASTDTQYF. CDR3 DNA: TGTGCCAGCAGCGTAAGGGGCCCCGCTAGCACAGATACGCAGTATTTT.

The gene calls are TRBV30 and TRBJ2-5; 9 positions agree with TRBD2. Germline V gene lookup returns CDR1 GTSNPN and CDR2 SVGIG (reference sequence). CDR3 length equals 14 residues. The V segment lost 4 bases and the J segment 7 bases; nucleotides outside the gene matches: 10. The CDR3, as DNA: TGTGCCTGGAAGATTGTAGCGGGAGTGGGGACCCAGTACTTC. Translation: CAWKIVAGVGTQYF.

This clone has a handful of counts. V and J are TRBV29-1 and TRBJ2-7; D gene unclear. CDR3 length: 12 amino acids. CDR1 is SQVTM and CDR2 is ANQGSEA in the germline V gene. Trimming pared 4 bases from V and 3 bases from J, leaving 10 bases between. CDR3 protein: CSVVFTHYEQYF. The CDR3, as DNA: TGCAGCGTTGTATTCACCCACTACGAGCAGTACTTC.

This chain links TRBV29-1 with TRBJ2-3, with D unclear. Deletions cut 6 bases from V and 10 bases from J, with 14 bases between. The V gene's germline CDR1 is SQVTM and CDR2 ANQGSEA. The CDR3 extends over 11 amino acids. CDR3 loop: CSVPSGSAQYF. The CDR3 DNA is TGCAGCGTGCCCTCTGGGTCGGCGCAGTATTTT.

The gene calls are TRBV11-2 and TRBJ1-2; D gene unclear. The CDR3 is 12 amino acids. Between the trimmed V and J ends, which lost 1 base and 4 bases, there was a span of 4 bases. Per the germline V gene, CDR1 is SGHAT and CDR2 is FQNNGV. The CDR3 is CASSLVVYGYTF. The CDR3 DNA sequence: TGTGCCAGCAGCTTAGTTGTCTATGGCTACACCTTC.

This clone occurred a few times. The V and J genes are TRBV6-5 and TRBJ2-1; D not certain. CDR1 is MNHEY, CDR2 SVGAGI, per germline. V shed 3 bases and J shed 11 bases, with 8 bases lying between them. The CDR3 runs 11 residues. CDR3 in amino acids: CASSYESKQFF. The CDR3 DNA sequence: TGTGCCAGCAGTTATGAAAGTAAGCAGTTCTTC.

To note about this clone: At one end the junction does not follow the germline gene, possibly because of a read error. This rearrangement joins TRBV29-1 to TRBJ1-4; D call uncertain. CDR1 and CDR2 (germline): SQVTM, ANQGSEA. The CDR3 runs to 11 residues. DNA of the CDR3: TGCAGCGTTGAAGTAGGCGGACTGGGGTGGTTT. It encodes CSVEVGGLGWF.

V usage is TRBV2 and J usage is TRBJ2-1; D may be TRBD1 (6 bases). The CDR3 covers 15 residues. V dropped 6 bases and J dropped 2 bases, with 14 bases sitting between them. Looked up from germline, CDR1 is SNHLY and CDR2 is FYNNEI. The CDR3 loop is CASSEGVHPYNEQFF. CDR3 DNA: TGTGCCAGCAGCGAGGGGGTCCATCCCTACAATGAGCAGTTCTTC.

The sample holds a few counts of this clone. V gene TRBV5-1 combines with J gene TRBJ2-3; D is possibly TRBD1 (5 bases). V was cut by 0 bases and J by 1 base, with 15 bases left in between. The germline CDR1 and CDR2 sequences are SGHRS and YFSETQ. This CDR3 has 17 amino acids. CDR3 nucleotides: TGCGCCAGCAGCTTGGCCCCCAGGGCTCCCGGCACAGATACGCAGTATTTT. Protein product: CASSLAPRAPGTDTQYF.